These T cell receptor beta chains were read from a single sample in a study of post-analysis software for immune sequencing data. TCRdb re-called the PCR reads with MiXCR, one entry per CDR3 protein. The data hold around 500,000 distinct CDR3 sequences, with around a third observed a single time. Material: blood. These receptors came from a girl younger than 18 with multiple sclerosis. Each CDR3 is given with its conserved first and last residue. The order of the fields is clone size, V gene, D gene, CDR3 length, J gene, CDR3 protein, CDR3 DNA. A D gene is named only where the DNA matches it firmly. Expanded clones are given a class, and other clones once, few, many or no size at all.

>NA|TRBV7-9|NA|15|TRBJ2-5
CASSLASSVAETQYF
TGTGCCAGCAGCTTAGCGTCCAGCGTCGCCGAGACCCAGTACTTC
>few|TRBV18|NA|16|TRBJ2-3
CASSPITGSGTDTQYF
TGTGCCAGCTCACCTATTACCGGGTCGGGCACAGATACGCAGTATTTT
>NA|TRBV6-6|NA|15|TRBJ2-2
CASSAAHGNTGELFF
TGTGCCAGCAGTGCGGCGCACGGAAACACCGGGGAGCTGTTTTTT
>few|TRBV15|NA|16|TRBJ1-5
CATSREGQLPKEPQHF
TGTGCCACCAGCAGAGAGGGCCAGCTTCCTAAGGAGCCCCAGCATTTT
>NA|TRBV2|TRBD1|14|TRBJ2-1
CASSAPGQRDEQFF
TGTGCCAGCAGTGCCCCGGGACAGAGGGATGAGCAGTTCTTC
>NA|TRBV12-3/TRBV12-4|NA|15|TRBJ2-5
CASSAVQGGKETQYF
TGTGCCAGCAGCGCCGTGCAGGGGGGGAAAGAGACCCAGTACTTC
>NA|TRBV10-3|TRBD1|15|TRBJ2-1
CAISETQGDGNEQFF
TGTGCCATCAGTGAGACGCAGGGGGACGGGAATGAGCAGTTCTTC
>NA|TRBV20-1|NA|12|TRBJ1-4
CSASPAAEKLFF
TGCAGTGCTAGTCCGGCAGCTGAAAAACTGTTTTTT
>NA|TRBV6-2/TRBV6-3|TRBD1|14|TRBJ1-1
CASSRRTGGTEAFF
TGTGCCAGCAGCCGTAGGACAGGGGGGACTGAAGCTTTCTTT
>NA|TRBV28|NA|15|TRBJ2-3
CASSSLTKSTDTQYF
TGTGCCAGCAGCTCCTTGACCAAAAGCACAGATACGCAGTATTTT
>few|TRBV18|NA|16|TRBJ1-2
CASSPLRGGFDYGYTF
TGTGCCAGCTCACCGCTCCGTGGGGGATTTGACTATGGCTACACCTTC
>NA|TRBV7-2|NA|14|TRBJ2-3
CASSLVSFTDTQYF
TGTGCCAGCAGCTTAGTTAGTTTCACAGATACGCAGTATTTT
>few|TRBV14|NA|14|TRBJ2-7
CASSQVLGLNEQYF
TGTGCCAGCAGCCAAGTATTGGGTTTGAACGAGCAGTACTTC
>few|TRBV5-5|NA|12|TRBJ1-4
CASSFSDEKLFF
TGTGCCAGCAGCTTCTCAGATGAAAAACTGTTTTTT
>few|TRBV15|NA|15|TRBJ1-5
CATSSEGRVNQPQHF
TGTGCCACCAGCAGCGAGGGACGGGTCAATCAGCCCCAGCATTTT
>NA|TRBV10-1|NA|14|TRBJ2-3
CASSLFNRRDTQYF
TGCGCCAGCAGTCTATTTAACCGCCGAGATACGCAGTATTTT
>NA|TRBV20-1|NA|13|TRBJ2-1
CSAMGRGYNEQFF
TGCAGTGCAATGGGCCGGGGATACAATGAGCAGTTCTTC
>NA|TRBV4-2|NA|16|TRBJ2-5
CASSQDWGARRETQYF
TGTGCCAGCAGCCAAGACTGGGGAGCGAGACGGGAGACCCAGTACTTC
>NA|TRBV18|NA|19|TRBJ2-3
CASSPDYGVLEGSPDTQYF
TGTGCCAGCTCACCAGATTACGGAGTCCTTGAGGGGTCCCCAGATACGCAGTATTTT
>NA|TRBV20-1|NA|13|TRBJ2-2
CSAQQGLPGELFF
TGCAGTGCTCAACAGGGTCTGCCCGGGGAGCTGTTTTTT
>many|TRBV4-1|NA|15|TRBJ1-2
CASSKTGLSTMGYTF
TGCGCCAGCAGCAAGACAGGCCTATCGACTATGGGCTACACCTTC
>NA|TRBV21-1|NA|14|TRBJ2-3
CASYQGRGTDTQYF
TGTGCCAGTTACCAGGGGAGGGGGACAGATACGCAGTATTTT
>NA|TRBV20-1|TRBD1|13|TRBJ2-3
CSANGQGTDTQYF
TGCAGTGCTAATGGACAGGGAACAGATACGCAGTATTTT
>few|TRBV4-1|NA|15|TRBJ1-1
CASSYFSTGTDLAFF
TGCGCCAGCAGCTACTTTTCTACAGGGACGGATTTAGCTTTCTTT
>NA|TRBV7-9|NA|14|TRBJ2-1
CASSYLAPEGEQFF
TGTGCCAGCAGCTATTTAGCCCCAGAGGGTGAGCAGTTCTTC
>NA|TRBV7-6|TRBD1|14|TRBJ1-2
CATALARGLEGYTF
TGTGCCACAGCCTTGGCAAGGGGGCTGGAAGGCTACACCTTC
>NA|TRBV25-1|NA|13|TRBJ2-7
CASSESGQYEQYF
TGTGCCAGCAGTGAATCTGGCCAGTACGAGCAGTACTTC
>NA|TRBV6-6|NA|15|TRBJ1-6
CASRMKTGQNSPLHF
TGTGCCAGCCGTATGAAAACAGGGCAGAATTCACCCCTCCACTTT
>few|TRBV11-2|NA|14|TRBJ2-4
CASSSTREGNIQYF
TGTGCCAGCAGCTCCACGCGCGAGGGGAACATTCAGTACTTC
>NA|TRBV20-1|TRBD1|12|TRBJ2-7
CSGQGEVGAQYF
TGCAGCGGACAGGGGGAGGTGGGCGCGCAGTACTTC
>NA|TRBV6-2/TRBV6-3|TRBD2|13|TRBJ2-5
CASSLGGEKTQYF
TGTGCCAGCAGTCTGGGGGGGGAGAAGACCCAGTACTTC
>few|TRBV28|TRBD1|17|TRBJ1-5
CASRLWGGQASNQPQHF
TGTGCCAGCAGGTTATGGGGCGGACAGGCCTCCAATCAGCCCCAGCATTTT
>NA|TRBV2|NA|15|TRBJ1-2
CASRQIKGQAGGYTF
TGTGCCAGCAGGCAGATTAAGGGGCAGGCGGGCGGCTACACCTTC
>NA|TRBV11-2|NA|14|TRBJ2-7
CASSPHGTYYEQYF
TGTGCCAGCAGCCCCCATGGGACATACTACGAGCAGTACTTC
>NA|TRBV29-1|TRBD2|14|TRBJ2-5
CSVRLAAVQEAQYF
TGCAGCGTAAGGCTAGCGGCCGTTCAAGAGGCCCAGTACTTC
>NA|TRBV7-3|TRBD1|19|TRBJ2-6
CASSPLRQGAHSGANVLTF
TGTGCCAGCAGCCCACTCCGACAGGGGGCCCACTCTGGGGCCAACGTCCTGACTTTC
>few|TRBV6-1|NA|15|TRBJ2-3
CASSERLGGTDTQYF
TGTGCCAGCAGCGAAAGGTTGGGCGGCACAGATACGCAGTATTTT
>NA|TRBV20-1|NA|12|TRBJ2-7
CSARADLYEQYF
TGCAGTGCTAGAGCGGACCTCTACGAGCAGTACTTC
>NA|TRBV7-6|NA|13|TRBJ2-5
CASSLIRRETQYF
TGTGCCAGCAGCTTAATAAGGCGAGAGACCCAGTACTTC
>NA|TRBV6-6|TRBD1|14|TRBJ1-4
CASRDTGGNEKLFF
TGTGCCAGCAGGGATACAGGGGGTAATGAAAAACTGTTTTTT
>NA|TRBV4-1|TRBD2|15|TRBJ2-3
CASSQGLAGVDTQYF
TGCGCCAGCAGCCAAGGACTAGCGGGGGTGGATACGCAGTATTTT
>NA|TRBV12-3/TRBV12-4|TRBD2|16|TRBJ2-1
CASSLSRGALNNEQFF
TGTGCCAGCAGTCTCTCGCGGGGGGCCCTTAACAATGAGCAGTTCTTC
>few|TRBV20-1|NA|15|TRBJ1-5
CSARDPGQLNQPQHF
TGCAGTGCTAGAGATCCCGGACAGTTAAATCAGCCCCAGCATTTT
>NA|TRBV6-5|TRBD1|16|TRBJ1-2
CASRYFTQGGVNGYTF
TGTGCCAGCAGGTACTTCACTCAGGGGGGAGTAAATGGCTACACCTTC
>NA|TRBV6-1|NA|15|TRBJ2-7
CASSEGAGISYEQYF
TGTGCCAGCAGTGAAGGGGCAGGGATCTCCTACGAGCAGTACTTC
>NA|TRBV5-6|NA|13|TRBJ2-7
CASSRLDNYEQYF
TGTGCCAGCAGCCGCCTGGACAACTACGAGCAGTACTTC
>many|TRBV20-1|NA|11|TRBJ2-1
CSARDMDEQFF
TGCAGTGCTAGAGATATGGATGAGCAGTTCTTC
>few|TRBV6-5|NA|14|TRBJ1-1
CASTPVAGATEAFF
TGTGCCAGCACCCCAGTCGCAGGGGCCACTGAAGCTTTCTTT
>NA|TRBV2|NA|12|TRBJ2-2
CASSWGTGELFF
TGTGCCAGCAGCTGGGGCACCGGGGAGCTGTTTTTT
>few|TRBV12-3/TRBV12-4|TRBD2|16|TRBJ2-1
CASSLIAGGSYNEQFF
TGTGCCAGCAGCTTAATAGCGGGGGGGTCGTACAATGAGCAGTTCTTC
>NA|TRBV10-3|NA|15|TRBJ2-7
CAISESAHLGDEQYF
TGTGCCATCAGTGAGTCGGCTCATCTCGGGGACGAGCAGTACTTC
>NA|TRBV3-1|NA|17|TRBJ2-1
CASSQVAGKSSYNEQFF
TGTGCCAGCAGCCAAGTAGCAGGGAAAAGCTCCTACAATGAGCAGTTCTTC
>NA|TRBV7-3|TRBD2|15|TRBJ2-3
CASSLSGGRGDTQYF
TGTGCCAGCAGCTTAAGCGGGGGGCGGGGAGATACGCAGTATTTT
>NA|TRBV5-1|NA|14|TRBJ1-1
CASSAQGSGTEAFF
TGCGCCAGCAGCGCTCAGGGGTCGGGCACTGAAGCTTTCTTT
>NA|TRBV5-1|NA|14|TRBJ2-5
CASSSTGPSYGQYF
TGCGCCAGCAGCTCTACAGGTCCCTCCTACGGGCAGTACTTC
>NA|TRBV6-5|TRBD1|14|TRBJ1-2
CASSYSTGLYGYTF
TGTGCCAGCAGTTACTCGACAGGGCTGTATGGCTACACCTTC
>NA|TRBV3-1|NA|15|TRBJ1-1
CASSPPGVMNTEAFF
TGTGCCAGCAGCCCTCCGGGGGTTATGAACACTGAAGCTTTCTTT
>few|TRBV20-1|NA|12|TRBJ1-2
CSAPPLGHGYTF
TGCAGTGCCCCGCCCCTGGGGCATGGCTACACCTTC